The rows below give T cell receptor beta chains drawn from one sample of a study of T cells in Graves' hyperthyroidism and ophthalmopathy. TCRdb re-called the multiplex PCR reads through MiXCR, storing one row per CDR3 protein. Altogether about 180,000 distinct CDR3 sequences are present, about 9% being singletons, with the ten largest covering approximately 20%. The source material was blood. The receptors originated from a woman in her late teens or twenties with Graves' hyperthyroidism that later progressed to Graves' ophthalmopathy. Both conserved end residues are part of each CDR3. Fields, in order: clone size, V gene, J gene, D gene, CDR3 DNA, CDR3 protein. D genes are given only for firm matches. Size is stated for part of the rows, as once, few or many counts, or as a class when the clone is expanded.

.	TRBV28	TRBJ2-2	TRBD2	TGTGCCAGCAGTTTACTAGCGGGGCCGAACACCGGGGAGCTGTTTTTT	CASSLLAGPNTGELFF
few	TRBV19	TRBJ2-1	.	TGTGCCAGTAGTATGGTCCAGCTTCACAGTTTATACAATGAGCAGTTCTTC	CASSMVQLHSLYNEQFF
.	TRBV4-1	TRBJ2-3	TRBD2	TGCGCCAGCAGCCAAGAAACTAGCGGGAGACTCACAGATACGCAGTATTTT	CASSQETSGRLTDTQYF
many	TRBV28	TRBJ2-7	TRBD1	TGTGCCAGCAGTCGGCGGGACAGGGTCTACGAGCAGTACTTC	CASSRRDRVYEQYF
many	TRBV30	TRBJ1-1	.	TGTGCCTGGAGTGTGGAGGGGAAGAACACTGAAGCTTTCTTT	CAWSVEGKNTEAFF
many	TRBV30	TRBJ2-7	.	TGTGCCTGGAACTATCGGACAGAGACCTACGAGCAGTACTTC	CAWNYRTETYEQYF
few	TRBV6-5	TRBJ1-2	.	TGTGCCAGCAGTTACGGGGGAGCGAGCTATGGCTACACCTTC	CASSYGGASYGYTF
few	TRBV18	TRBJ1-2	.	TGTGCCAGCTCACCGGAGGGGAGGGGCTCCTATGGCTACACCTTC	CASSPEGRGSYGYTF
.	TRBV7-9	TRBJ1-1	.	TGTGCCAGCAGCTTAGCGCCCAGGGTAGTAGCTTTCTTT	CASSLAPRVVAFF
many	TRBV30	TRBJ2-3	.	TGTGCCTGGAGATTCCTAGGCACAGATACGCAGTATTTT	CAWRFLGTDTQYF
many	TRBV29-1	TRBJ2-5	TRBD1	TGCAGCGTTGAGGGACAGGGAGACGGAGAGACCCAGTACTTC	CSVEGQGDGETQYF
many	TRBV25-1	TRBJ1-6	TRBD1	TGTGCCAGCAGTGAATACGGACAGGGGGAGGTTTCACCCCTCCACTTT	CASSEYGQGEVSPLHF
once	TRBV9	TRBJ2-3	TRBD2	TGTGCCAGCAGCTCCGCCAGCGGGGGCTTCATTGATACGCAGTATTTT	CASSSASGGFIDTQYF
many	TRBV6-2/TRBV6-3	TRBJ1-2	TRBD1	TGTGCCAGCTGGGACAGGGCCTATGGCTACACCTTC	CASWDRAYGYTF
few	TRBV4-1	TRBJ1-1	.	TGCGCCAGCAGCCAAGATAAAGGCAAGGAAGCTTTCTTT	CASSQDKGKEAFF
many	TRBV11-2	TRBJ2-7	.	TGTGCCAGCAGCCAGATGGGAGGGGGGACAGAGTCCTACGAGCAGTACTTC	CASSQMGGGTESYEQYF
many	TRBV20-1	TRBJ2-7	.	TGCAGTGCTAGAGATCGGGGGTTCTACGAGCAGTACTTC	CSARDRGFYEQYF
many	TRBV3-1	TRBJ1-5	TRBD1	TGTGCCAGCAGCCTAGGACAGGGGGAAGGTCAGCCCCAGCATTTT	CASSLGQGEGQPQHF
.	TRBV5-1	TRBJ1-5	.	TGCGCCGGGGCTGAGGGCAATCAGCCCCAGCATTTT	CAGAEGNQPQHF
.	TRBV7-8	TRBJ1-1	.	TGTGCCAGCAGCCTCGGGGCAGGGAACCCTGAAGCTTTCTTT	CASSLGAGNPEAFF
.	TRBV4-1	TRBJ2-3	.	TGCGCCAGCAGCCAAGTTTCCCTTCTCGGCTACACAGATACGCAGTATTTT	CASSQVSLLGYTDTQYF
.	TRBV20-1	TRBJ1-5	.	TGCAGTGCTAGCTTGGGACACAATCAGCCCCAGCATTTT	CSASLGHNQPQHF
few	TRBV18	TRBJ2-1	.	TGTGCCAGCTCACCCGCTAGCGTGTTGAATGAGCAGTTCTTC	CASSPASVLNEQFF
many	TRBV29-1	TRBJ2-7	.	TGCAGCACTCCAAGGGGACCCTACGAGCAGTACTTC	CSTPRGPYEQYF
few	TRBV24-1	TRBJ2-5	TRBD2	TGTGCCACCAGTGATCCTAATAGCGGGAGGGCTGGGGAGACCCAGTACTTC	CATSDPNSGRAGETQYF
many	TRBV19	TRBJ1-2	TRBD1	TGTGCCAGTAGCAAGGGACAGGGGGGACTCTATGGCTACACCTTC	CASSKGQGGLYGYTF
.	TRBV5-6	TRBJ2-1	.	TGTGCCAGCAGCTTCGAGACAGGCTCCTACAATGAGCAGTTCTTC	CASSFETGSYNEQFF
many	TRBV2	TRBJ2-7	.	TGTGCCAGCAGTCTGGGGGTTTTCTACGAGCAGTACTTC	CASSLGVFYEQYF
few	TRBV9	TRBJ2-3	TRBD2	TGTGCCAGCAGCTATAGCGGGAGGGCCCCAGATACGCAGTATTTT	CASSYSGRAPDTQYF
many	TRBV6-5	TRBJ2-7	.	TGTGCCAGCAGTTACTCTAACGCCGGAGGTGACGAGCAGTACTTC	CASSYSNAGGDEQYF
many	TRBV4-1	TRBJ1-2	.	TGCGCCAGCAGCCAAGAGGCCGATGGCTACACCTTC	CASSQEADGYTF
few	TRBV19	TRBJ1-2	.	TGTGCCAGTAGTATTAGGTTTTCGGGATCGGACCCCTATGGCTACACCTTC	CASSIRFSGSDPYGYTF